The clone carrying this TCR beta chain has more than one count but fewer than ten. Healthy Caucasian individuals from Russia aged roughly 6 to 90 were enrolled as donors. This entry is derived from a study of blood T cells in healthy people across ages. Alongside a J-beta primer mix, a sample-barcoded 5' primer served in a second PCR lasting about 7 to 12 cycles. Unique molecular identifiers of 12 random nucleotides labeled each cDNA. Each CDR3 protein is one row after TCRdb ran MiXCR on the 5' RACE reads. The sample gives 1.5 million to 2 million distinct CDR3 sequences, roughly 27% of which show up once; 7% to 9% is in the top ten. J was trimmed by 3 bases and V by 0 bases; bases with no gene match: 7. CDR1 is SGHKS, CDR2 YYEKEE, per germline (reference sequence). This CDR3 has 17 residues.

The TCR comes from a woman aged 25 to 39 in good health. The chain is built from TRBV5-5 and TRBJ2-1; 9 nucleotides align to TRBD1. Sequencing was performed on blood. The CDR3 region is CASSLGGQGKVYNEQFF. CDR3 in DNA: TGTGCCAGCAGCTTGGGGGGACAGGGAAAAGTCTACAATGAGCAGTTCTTC.